Listed here are 4 T cell receptor beta chains from one sample, sequenced in a study of blood T cell repertoires in COVID-19. Clones were read by immunoSEQ multiplex PCR, and TCRdb kept only the in-frame ones, dropping some. The profile covers around 250,000 clones, with 86% appearing a single time and 5.5% to 6% taken by the ten largest. Sequencing was performed on peripheral blood. The receptors stem from a woman aged 80 or over with COVID-19, enrolled during active disease.

This clone turned up a few times. The chain joins TRBV7-9 to TRBJ1-2; D gene ambiguous. Germline-derived CDR1 and CDR2 are SEHNR and FQNEAQ (reference sequence). This CDR3 is built from 15 residues. V was trimmed by 1 base and J by 5 bases, leaving 14 bases between them. CDR3 nucleotides: TGTGCCAGCAGCTTAGTTTCGGTGGGCCCTTATGGCTACACCTTC. The encoded protein is CASSLVSVGPYGYTF.

This clone was recorded a few times. The chain has TRBV5-8 and TRBJ1-1; TRBD1 might be the D (5 bases). Germline loops: CDR1 SGHTS, CDR2 YDEGEE. The CDR3 has 14 amino acids. The V end lost 3 bases, the J end lost 4 bases, and 13 bases lay between the germline ends. CDR3 residues: CASSSIRGGTEAFF. The DNA of the CDR3 is TGTGCCAGCAGCTCTATTAGGGGAGGCACTGAAGCTTTCTTT.

This chain uses TRBV30 with TRBJ1-3, with 8 bases lining up with TRBD1. The CDR3 is 15 residues long. The junction had 2 bases not matched to a gene; V was cut back by 1 base and J by 0 bases. Germline V gene sequence: CDR1 GTSNPN, CDR2 SVGIG (reference sequence). CDR3 loop: CAWSGQGISGNTIYF. The CDR3 DNA sequence: TGTGCCTGGAGTGGACAGGGGATCTCTGGAAACACCATATATTTT. The full variable domain, rest sourced from reference TRBV30 and TRBJ1-3, is SQTIHQWPATLVQPVGSPLSLECTVEGTSNPNLYWYRQAAGRGLQLLFYSVGIGQISSEVPQNLSASRPQDRQFILSSKKLLLSDSGFYLCAWSGQGISGNTIYFGEGSWLTVV.

This clone occurred once. The chain joins TRBV19 to TRBJ2-7, with TRBD1 matching over 7 bases. This CDR3 is 14 amino acids long. CDR1 and CDR2 (germline): LNHDA, SQIVND (reference sequence). V was clipped by 7 bases and J by 2 bases; unmatched bases: 8. CDR3 bases: TGTGCCAGTACCCGGACAGGCGGTCCCTACGAGCAGTACTTC. Protein: CASTRTGGPYEQYF.